These T cell receptor beta chains were read from a single sample in a study of T-cell reconstitution after alpha-beta-depleted transplantation in children. TCRdb reprocessed the PCR reads with MiXCR, giving one entry per CDR3 protein. The table lists 450,000 to 600,000 distinct CDR3 sequences, 10% of them singletons. The sequencing here drew on PBMCs, taken before TCRalphabeta/CD19-depleted stem cell transplant. The receptors originated from a child aged 2 to 10 with inherited bone marrow failure, due to receive a stem cell transplant. Each CDR3 is given with its conserved first and last residue. D genes are given only for firm matches. Expanded clones get a size class; other rows say once, few or many, or leave the size out.

V	D	J	size	CDR3	DNA
TRBV14	NA	TRBJ2-1	many	CASSQDLTRFTIHNEQFF	TGTGCCAGCAGCCAAGATCTAACTCGGTTTACAATCCACAATGAGCAGTTCTTC
TRBV9	TRBD2	TRBJ2-1	NA	CASSLGLAGGSSYNEQFF	TGTGCCAGCAGCCTCGGACTAGCGGGAGGTTCCTCCTACAATGAGCAGTTCTTC
TRBV12-3/TRBV12-4	TRBD1	TRBJ2-4	many	CASSDRGLDIQYF	TGTGCCAGCAGTGACAGGGGGTTGGACATTCAGTACTTC
TRBV10-3	TRBD1	TRBJ2-7	NA	CAICRDRDSYEQYF	TGTGCCATATGCCGGGACAGGGACTCCTACGAGCAGTACTTC
TRBV7-2	NA	TRBJ1-2	few	CASSLETGYGYTF	TGTGCCAGCAGCTTAGAGACGGGCTATGGCTACACCTTC
TRBV4-3	NA	TRBJ2-3	many	CASSQRMSTDTQYF	TGCGCCAGCAGCCAGCGAATGAGCACAGATACGCAGTATTTT
TRBV4-3	NA	TRBJ2-5	NA	CASSPEWFAAKQETQYF	TGCGCCAGCAGCCCGGAGTGGTTCGCGGCGAAACAAGAGACCCAGTACTTC
TRBV29-1	NA	TRBJ2-7	many	CSVEDRPGYEQYF	TGCAGCGTTGAAGACCGACCGGGTTACGAGCAGTACTTC
TRBV20-1	TRBD2	TRBJ2-1	NA	CSAILAGGNNEQFF	TGCAGTGCCATACTAGCGGGAGGTAACAATGAGCAGTTCTTC
TRBV11-2	TRBD1	TRBJ2-2	many	CASSLVQVATGGDTGELFF	TGTGCCAGCAGCTTAGTACAGGTTGCGACAGGGGGCGACACCGGGGAGCTGTTTTTT
TRBV29-1	NA	TRBJ1-2	many	CSVEGMGGGHTF	TGCAGCGTTGAAGGAATGGGGGGAGGACACACCTTC
TRBV7-2	TRBD1	TRBJ2-3	NA	CASSLTAGGGTDTQYF	TGTGCCAGCAGCTTAACGGCAGGGGGAGGCACAGATACGCAGTATTTT
TRBV9	NA	TRBJ2-5	many	CASSVHCSRETQYF	TGTGCCAGCAGCGTACACTGTTCCCGGGAGACCCAGTACTTC
TRBV11-2	TRBD2	TRBJ2-2	NA	CASSFRTGLARFTGELFF	TGTGCCAGCAGCTTCAGAACGGGACTAGCGAGATTCACCGGGGAGCTGTTTTTT
TRBV12-3/TRBV12-4	NA	TRBJ2-1	many	CASRQVNEQFF	TGTGCCAGCAGACAGGTCAATGAGCAGTTCTTC
TRBV6-1	TRBD1	TRBJ1-2	NA	CASKMGRAGGFGYTF	TGTGCCAGCAAGATGGGTCGGGCAGGGGGGTTCGGCTACACCTTC
TRBV7-2	TRBD2	TRBJ2-3	many	CASSFYRAGGDTQYF	TGTGCCAGCAGCTTCTATCGTGCGGGAGGAGATACGCAGTATTTT
TRBV7-8	NA	TRBJ2-3	many	CASSLLAARAGDTQYF	TGTGCCAGCAGCTTACTTGCGGCTCGCGCCGGAGATACGCAGTATTTT
TRBV5-5	NA	TRBJ2-1	few	CASSRQDYEQFF	TGTGCCAGCAGCCGACAGGACTATGAGCAGTTCTTC
TRBV7-2	NA	TRBJ2-3	few	CASSLHSTDTQYF	TGTGCCAGCAGCTTACACAGCACAGATACGCAGTATTTT
TRBV9	TRBD2	TRBJ2-1	NA	CASSVFGLAGDGNEQFF	TGTGCCAGCAGCGTATTTGGACTAGCGGGAGACGGCAATGAGCAGTTCTTC
TRBV5-4	TRBD2	TRBJ2-1	NA	CASSIGTSGILSYNEQFF	TGTGCCAGCAGCATTGGGACTAGCGGGATTCTCTCCTACAATGAGCAGTTCTTC
TRBV3-1	NA	TRBJ1-5	NA	CAFCPSDGAAYSNQPQHF	TGTGCCTTCTGCCCCTCGGACGGTGCAGCATATAGCAATCAGCCCCAGCATTTT